Reported below is one T cell receptor beta chain. No antigen is known for it. The repertoire was sequenced with immunoSEQ multiplex PCR; TCRdb's copy has only in-frame clones and lacks some. Here the sample spans approximately 150,000 clones, 85% to 95% being singletons. The data stem from a study of T cell responses to AZD1222 COVID-19 vaccine. Study-level background: Pooling covered second doses at about 4 or about 12 weeks.

The V gene end was trimmed by 4 bases and the J gene end by 8 bases; junction bases not matched to a gene: 8. The CDR3 totals 14 residues. Germline V gives CDR1 ENHRY, CDR2 SYGVKD. Findings of the study overall: The span of vaccine-associated CD4 TCRs extended across spike, with dominance at 160-218 and 743-854. Spike-specific TCR breadth and depth were elevated following two AZD1222 doses. Clonal diversity may have been underestimated, and the donors were mostly white British, with more females than males.

The source of this sequence is an adult in good health. The V and J genes are TRBV10-3 and TRBJ1-2; 9 bases are shared with TRBD1. The sample in question was peripheral blood, obtained on day 0 of AZD1222 vaccination. CDR3 in amino acids: CAISATGGARGYTF. The CDR3 DNA follows: TGTGCCATCAGTGCAACAGGGGGCGCAAGGGGCTACACCTTC.